A single sample is the source of the 29 T cell receptor beta chains below, sequenced in a study of blood T cell repertoires in COVID-19 (dated by TCRdb to the early 2020s). Preparation of the library involved the immunoSEQ multiplex PCR assay. TCRdb mirrors the immuneACCESS table, restricted to in-frame sequences. Some clones are absent from its copies; in checked studies, under half trace to an unresolved V gene, and the reason for the others is unknown. The sample includes hundreds of thousands of clones, with about four fifths observed a single time. The leading ten clones occupy approximately 6.5% of the sample. The sequenced sample was PBMCs or T cells enriched from blood (not recorded which). The source is a woman aged 40 to 50 who had recovered from COVID-19.

The V call is TRBV5-1, the J call TRBJ2-7, with 7 bases matching TRBD2. The CDR3 consists of 13 residues. CDR1 and CDR2 (germline): SGHRS, YFSETQ. V gave up 5 bases and J gave up 2 bases; unmatched junction bases: 4. CDR3 in amino acids: CASRSGGTYEQYF. As DNA, the CDR3 is TGCGCCAGCAGGTCGGGGGGTACCTACGAGCAGTACTTC.

In its sample, this clone was seen once. The J gene is TRBJ2-3, the V gene TRBV7-9; TRBD2 agrees at 7 bases. J gave up 0 bases and V 3 bases, and 3 bases lay outside the gene matches. Germline CDR1 and CDR2: SEHNR and FQNEAQ (reference sequence). This CDR3 spans 15 amino acids. The CDR3 is CASSFKAGSTDTQYF. DNA for the CDR3: TGTGCCAGCAGCTTTAAAGCGGGGAGCACAGATACGCAGTATTTT.

This clone has more than one count but fewer than ten. The J gene is TRBJ1-1, the V gene TRBV5-4; D is possibly TRBD1 (6 bases). This CDR3 contains 14 residues. Germline V CDR1 and CDR2: SGHNT, YYREEE (reference sequence). Trimming stripped 0 bases from V and 4 bases from J, with 10 bases between. CDR3 protein: CASSLALGGTEAFF. CDR3 sequence (DNA): TGTGCCAGCAGCTTGGCCTTAGGGGGCACTGAAGCTTTCTTT.

This clone was seen a few times. In nucleotides, the CDR3 is TGTGCCACCAGTGACGGGACAGGGGGTCCAAGGGGGGAGACCCAGTACTTC. Translating it yields CATSDGTGGPRGETQYF. V gene TRBV24-1 combines with J gene TRBJ2-5, with 11 bases that match TRBD1. Germline V gene lookup returns CDR1 KGHDR and CDR2 SFDVKD. The CDR3 runs 17 residues. J gave up 5 bases and V 4 bases, and 11 bases lay outside the gene matches.

V and J are TRBV27 and TRBJ1-2; 8 nucleotides match TRBD1. The V gene's germline CDR1 is MNHEY and CDR2 SMNVEV (reference sequence). Germline trimming cut 5 bases from V and 8 bases from J; bases unmatched to any gene: 7. The CDR3 is 13 amino acids. As DNA, the CDR3 is TGTGCCAGCAGTCCCACGGACAGGGAAGGCTACACCTTC. Residues: CASSPTDREGYTF.

The chain is built from TRBV7-9 and TRBJ1-1; possible D gene TRBD1, 6 bases. The CDR3 is 13 amino acids. Trimming stripped 5 bases from V and 4 bases from J, with 11 bases between. From germline, CDR1 is SEHNR and CDR2 FQNEAQ (reference sequence). The CDR3 bases are TGTGCCAGCAGCACCGCGGACAGCACTGAAGCTTTCTTT. Translating gives CASSTADSTEAFF.

This clone turned up a few times. V usage is TRBV7-8 and J usage is TRBJ2-7; 7 nucleotides line up with TRBD1. V shed 5 bases and J 3 bases; nucleotides not matched to a gene: 10. From germline, CDR1 is SGHVS and CDR2 FQNEAQ. The CDR3 covers 15 residues. Here the CDR3 reads CASSTRTGLVYEQYF. In DNA, the CDR3 is TGTGCCAGCAGCACAAGGACAGGTTTAGTCTACGAGCAGTACTTC.

The CDR3 sequence: CASSQGYPISSSTF. The CDR3 DNA is TGTGCCAGCAGCCAAGGTTACCCTATCTCAAGTTCCACCTTC. This chain uses TRBV3-1 (or the pseudogene TRBV3-2) with TRBJ1-2; D unresolved. V shed 1 base and J shed 13 bases, with 19 bases lying between them. The CDR3 totals 14 residues. The germline CDR1 and CDR2 sequences are LGHDT and YNNKEL (reference sequence).

In regard to this clone: The same CDR3 also results from other DNA sequences found in this sample. In DNA form, the CDR3 reads TGCGCCAGCAGCTTGGAGGGGGTTAGCAATCAGCCCCAGCATTTT. Residues: CASSLEGVSNQPQHF. The chain joins TRBV5-1 to TRBJ1-5, with D perhaps TRBD1 (6 bases). Germline values: CDR1 SGHRS, CDR2 YFSETQ. V lost 0 bases to trimming and J lost 0 bases, with 7 bases between them. The CDR3 spans 15 residues.

The V call is TRBV5-1, the J call TRBJ1-3, with D unresolved. The length of the CDR3 is 15 residues. CDR1 is SGHRS and CDR2 is YFSETQ in the germline V gene. V shed 4 bases and J shed 0 bases, with 11 bases lying between them. CDR3 nucleotide sequence: TGCGCCAGCAGCGACACGCCGAGCTCTGGAAACACCATATATTTT. Amino acid sequence: CASSDTPSSGNTIYF.

The chain is built from TRBV9 and TRBJ2-1; 7 bases are shared with TRBD2. V dropped 3 bases and J dropped 4; count of bases not matched to a gene: 4. This CDR3 comprises 14 residues. The germline V gene has CDR1 SGDLS and CDR2 YYNGEE. The CDR3 region has the DNA TGTGCCAGCAGCGCCTCACTAGCGTACAATGAGCAGTTCTTC. Translation: CASSASLAYNEQFF.

This clone was seen just once. The V and J genes are TRBV19 and TRBJ1-2, with 8 bases aligning to TRBD1. Germline assignment: CDR1 LNHDA and CDR2 SQIVND (reference sequence). The trim removed 6 bases at V and 3 bases at J, leaving 6 bases unmatched. This CDR3 is 14 amino acids long. The CDR3 protein is CASRPTGVDYGYTF. The CDR3 region has the DNA TGTGCCAGTAGGCCGACAGGGGTCGACTATGGCTACACCTTC.

The chain is built from TRBV6-5 and TRBJ2-1, with D perhaps TRBD2 (6 bases). Between the trimmed V and J ends, which lost 0 bases and 4 bases, there was a span of 10 bases. This CDR3 region has 15 residues. Per germline, CDR1 MNHEY and CDR2 SVGAGI. The CDR3 DNA sequence: TGTGCCAGCAGTTACTCCCGGGGGTTATACAATGAGCAGTTCTTC. This encodes CASSYSRGLYNEQFF.

V and J are TRBV11-2 and TRBJ1-1; a weak D match, TRBD1 (5 bases). Looked up from germline, CDR1 is SGHAT and CDR2 is FQNNGV. Trimming stripped 4 bases from V and 4 bases from J, with 16 bases between. This CDR3 has 15 residues. The CDR3 reads CASSSRQGGGTEAFF. The DNA of the CDR3 is TGTGCCAGCAGCTCGCGGCAGGGCGGTGGCACTGAAGCTTTCTTT.

The chain has TRBV3-1 (or the pseudogene TRBV3-2) and TRBJ1-1; no definite D call. Trimming took off 1 base at V and 0 bases at J, with 12 bases between the two ends. This CDR3 region has 16 residues. Looked up from germline, CDR1 is LGHDT and CDR2 is YNNKEL (reference sequence). The CDR3 DNA sequence: TGTGCCAGCAGCCAAGTGATCCGGGGATTGAACACTGAAGCTTTCTTT. Amino acid sequence: CASSQVIRGLNTEAFF.

The V and J genes are TRBV19 and TRBJ1-4; TRBD1 agrees at 11 bases. This CDR3 spans 15 amino acids. The germline gives CDR1 LNHDA, CDR2 SQIVND (reference sequence). V was clipped by 7 bases and J by 7 bases; unmatched bases: 8. CDR3 DNA: TGTGCCAGTACCAGACCGGGACAGGGGGTTGAAAAACTGTTTTTT. This sequence encodes CASTRPGQGVEKLFF.

The chain uses TRBV3-1 (or the pseudogene TRBV3-2) and TRBJ1-2; weak D call: TRBD1 (5 bases). V was shortened by 3 bases and J by 0 bases, with 11 bases between the two germline ends. The V gene's germline CDR1 is LGHDT and CDR2 YNNKEL (reference sequence). This CDR3 has 15 amino acids. For the CDR3, the DNA is TGTGCCAGCAGCCACTACAGGAAAGCTAACTATGGCTACACCTTC. Amino acid sequence: CASSHYRKANYGYTF.

In its sample, this clone was seen a few times. The gene calls are TRBV6-5 and TRBJ1-2, with a possible D match to TRBD1 (5 bases). This CDR3 is built from 11 residues. Trimming stripped 8 bases from V and 7 bases from J, with 11 bases between. Looked up from germline, CDR1 is MNHEY and CDR2 is SVGAGI. The CDR3 is CASAQGGGYTF. CDR3 DNA: TGTGCCAGCGCCCAGGGTGGTGGCTACACCTTC.

The V gene is TRBV6-6, the J gene TRBJ1-2; the match to TRBD1 covers 12 bases. V trimming: 6 bases; J trimming: 8 bases; junction bases outside the gene matches: 10. This CDR3 has 15 amino acids. Germline V gene data show CDR1 as MNHNY and CDR2 as SVGAGI (reference sequence). The CDR3 reads CASRSGQGASDGYTF. The CDR3 DNA reads TGTGCCAGCAGGTCGGGACAGGGGGCAAGTGACGGCTACACCTTC.

This clone was observed a handful of times. The chain links TRBV6-5 to TRBJ2-3; the D gene is possibly TRBD1 (5 bases). In germline, CDR1 is MNHEY, CDR2 SVGAGI. V was trimmed by 2 bases and J by 7 bases, leaving 10 bases between them. This CDR3 region has 13 residues. The CDR3 bases are TGTGCCAGCAGTTACGACTCAGGGAATACGCAGTATTTT. This sequence encodes CASSYDSGNTQYF.

The genes are TRBV28 and TRBJ1-5; D unresolved. This CDR3 contains 11 residues. The V and J ends lost 8 bases and 5 bases respectively, with 7 bases between them. Germline V gene sequence: CDR1 MDHEN, CDR2 SYDVKM. CDR3 amino acids: CASAGYQPQHF. Written as DNA, the CDR3 is TGTGCCAGCGCCGGGTATCAGCCCCAGCATTTT.

V is TRBV25-1 and J is TRBJ1-4, with TRBD1 identical over 8 bases. Looked up from germline, CDR1 is MGHDK and CDR2 is SYGVNS. With 3 bases clipped from V and 16 bases from J, the junction kept 4 bases outside the gene matches. This CDR3 contains 11 residues. CDR3 DNA sequence: TGTGCCAGCAGTGATCCCGGGACAGGGTTTTTT. Translation gives CASSDPGTGFF. Supplemented by reference TRBV25-1 and TRBJ1-4, the full variable domain reads EADIYQTPRYLVIGTGKKITLECSQTMGHDKMYWYQQDPGMELHLIHYSYGVNSTEKGDLSSESTVSRIRTEHFPLTLESARPSHTSQYLCASSDPGTGFFGSGTQLSVL.

This clone was found a few times. V usage is TRBV2 and J usage is TRBJ2-2, with a tentative D call TRBD2 (5 bases). CDR1 is SNHLY and CDR2 is FYNNEI in the germline V gene. This CDR3 spans 16 amino acids. Trimming took off 3 bases at V and 1 base at J, with 12 bases between the two ends. CDR3 coding DNA: TGTGCCAGCAGTGATCGGGGAATAGTGAACACCGGGGAGCTGTTTTTT. Its translation is CASSDRGIVNTGELFF.

V and J are TRBV19 and TRBJ1-5; D perhaps matches TRBD1 (5 bases). The germline gives CDR1 LNHDA, CDR2 SQIVND (reference sequence). The CDR3 is 15 residues long. V was clipped by 7 bases and J by 0 bases, with 13 bases between them. The CDR3 DNA reads as TGTGCCAGTACCCTGACAGCTTATAGCAATCAGCCCCAGCATTTT. Translation gives CASTLTAYSNQPQHF. Full variable domain (missing parts from reference TRBV19 and TRBJ1-5): DGGITQSPKYLFRKEGQNVTLSCEQNLNHDAMYWYRQDPGQGLRLIYYSQIVNDFQKGDIAEGYSVSREKKESFPLTVTSAQKNPTAFYLCASTLTAYSNQPQHFGDGTRLSIL.

The chain carries TRBV7-9 and TRBJ2-3; D is perhaps TRBD1 (7 bases). From germline, CDR1 is SEHNR and CDR2 FQNEAQ (reference sequence). The CDR3 runs to 10 residues. V was cut by 10 bases and J by 12 bases, with 14 bases left in between. DNA for the CDR3: TGTGCCACCGGAGGGACAGCTCAGTATTTT. It is translated as CATGGTAQYF.

The chain combines TRBV11-2 with TRBJ2-1, with D unclear. CDR3 length equals 14 residues. Germline V lookup: CDR1 SGHAT, CDR2 FQNNGV. V lost 6 bases and J lost 8, with 17 bases in between. CDR3 sequence (DNA): TGTGCCAGCAGTTTCGAGGCGGCGATATATGAGCAGTTCTTC. Its translation is CASSFEAAIYEQFF.

A note on this clone: The junction shows a germline mismatch at one end, possibly a read error. The chain couples TRBV7-2 to TRBJ1-1, with D possibly being TRBD1 (6 bases). CDR1 SGHTA and CDR2 FQGNSA come from the germline V gene. The length of the CDR3 is 14 residues. The CDR3 reads CASTLTGQNTEAFF. CDR3 bases: TGTGCCAGCACCTTAACAGGGCAGAACACTGAAGCTTTCTTT. Drawing the rest from reference TRBV7-2 and TRBJ1-1, the complete variable domain is GAGVSQSPSNKVTEKGKDVELRCDPISGHTALYWYRQSLGQGLEFLIYFQGNSAPDKSGLPSDRFSAERTGGSVSTLTIQRTQQEDSAVYLCASTLTGQNTEAFFGQGTRLTVV.

This chain joins TRBV6-5 and TRBJ2-3; 11 bases are shared with TRBD2. Germline CDR1 is MNHEY and CDR2 is SVGAGI. The ends lost 8 bases at V and 4 bases at J; junction bases unmatched: 8. CDR3 length equals 15 residues. The CDR3 coding sequence is TGTGCCAGCCGAACTAGCGGGAGTTCGGCAGATACGCAGTATTTT. This translates into CASRTSGSSADTQYF.

The chain uses TRBV5-1 and TRBJ2-3, with D tentatively TRBD2 (6 bases). CDR1 is SGHRS, CDR2 YFSETQ, per germline. The CDR3 has 15 residues. Trimming removed 1 base at V and 0 bases at J, with 9 bases between. For the CDR3, the DNA is TGCGCCAGCAGCTTGCCGGGGGTGAGCACAGATACGCAGTATTTT. It translates to CASSLPGVSTDTQYF.